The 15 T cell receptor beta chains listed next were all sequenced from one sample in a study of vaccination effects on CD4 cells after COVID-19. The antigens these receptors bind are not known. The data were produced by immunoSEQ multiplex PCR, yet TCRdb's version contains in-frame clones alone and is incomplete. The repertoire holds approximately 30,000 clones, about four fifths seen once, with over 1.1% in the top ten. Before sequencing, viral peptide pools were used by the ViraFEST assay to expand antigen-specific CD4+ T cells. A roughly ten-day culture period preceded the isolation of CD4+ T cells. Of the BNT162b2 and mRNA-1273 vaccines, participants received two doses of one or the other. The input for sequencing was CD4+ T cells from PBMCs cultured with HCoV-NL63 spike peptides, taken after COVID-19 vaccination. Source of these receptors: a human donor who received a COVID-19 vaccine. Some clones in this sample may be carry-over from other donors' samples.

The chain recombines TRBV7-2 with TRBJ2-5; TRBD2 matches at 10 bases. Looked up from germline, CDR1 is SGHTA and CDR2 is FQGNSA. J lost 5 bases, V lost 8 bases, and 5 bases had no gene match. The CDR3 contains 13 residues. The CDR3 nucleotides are TGTGCCAGCGGTAGCGGGGGGTCTGAGACCCAGTACTTC. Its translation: CASGSGGSETQYF.

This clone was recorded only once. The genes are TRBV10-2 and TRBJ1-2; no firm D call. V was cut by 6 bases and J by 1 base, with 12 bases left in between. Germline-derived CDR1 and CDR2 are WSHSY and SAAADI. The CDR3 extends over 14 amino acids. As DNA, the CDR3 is TGCGCCAGCAGCCTGGGAACAGTTAACTATGGCTACACCTTC. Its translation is CASSLGTVNYGYTF.

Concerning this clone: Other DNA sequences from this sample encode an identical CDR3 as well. The CDR3 DNA reads as TGTGCCAGCTCACCTGACAGAGTCCAAGAGACCCAGTACTTC. Translating gives CASSPDRVQETQYF. The gene calls are TRBV18 and TRBJ2-5, with D perhaps TRBD1 (5 bases). This CDR3 comprises 14 residues. From germline, CDR1 is KGHSH and CDR2 LQKENI. Trimming removed 3 bases from V and 1 base from J, with 9 bases in between.

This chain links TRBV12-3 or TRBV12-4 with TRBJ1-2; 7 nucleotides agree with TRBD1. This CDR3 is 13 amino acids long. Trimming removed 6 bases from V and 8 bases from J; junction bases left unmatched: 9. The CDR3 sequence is CASSNARTGGYTF. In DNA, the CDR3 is TGTGCCAGCAGCAACGCCAGGACAGGCGGCTACACCTTC.

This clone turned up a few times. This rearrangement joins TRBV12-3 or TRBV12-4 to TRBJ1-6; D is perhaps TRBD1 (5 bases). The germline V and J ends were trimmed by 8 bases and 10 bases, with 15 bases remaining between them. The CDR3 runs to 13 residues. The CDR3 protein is CASRVGDRSPLHF. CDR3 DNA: TGTGCCAGCCGGGTGGGGGATCGCTCACCCCTCCACTTT.

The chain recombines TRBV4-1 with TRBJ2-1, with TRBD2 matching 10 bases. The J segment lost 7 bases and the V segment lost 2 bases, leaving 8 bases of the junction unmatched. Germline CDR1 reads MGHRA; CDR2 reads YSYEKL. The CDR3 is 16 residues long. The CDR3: CASSQRAGGPRNEQFF. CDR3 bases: TGCGCCAGCAGCCAACGAGCGGGGGGGCCGAGGAATGAGCAGTTCTTC.

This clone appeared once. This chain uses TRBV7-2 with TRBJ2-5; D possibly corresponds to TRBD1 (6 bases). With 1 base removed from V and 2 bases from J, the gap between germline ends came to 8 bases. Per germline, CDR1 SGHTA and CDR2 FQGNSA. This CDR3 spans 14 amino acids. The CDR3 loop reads CASSLVDRQETQYF. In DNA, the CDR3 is TGTGCCAGCAGCTTAGTGGACAGACAAGAGACCCAGTACTTC.

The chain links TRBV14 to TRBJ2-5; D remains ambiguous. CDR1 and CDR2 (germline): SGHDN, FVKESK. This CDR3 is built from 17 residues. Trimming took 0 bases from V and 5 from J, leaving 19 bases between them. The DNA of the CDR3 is TGTGCCAGCAGCCAAGATTCTTCGTTAGGGTTCGCGGAGACCCAGTACTTC. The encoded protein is CASSQDSSLGFAETQYF.

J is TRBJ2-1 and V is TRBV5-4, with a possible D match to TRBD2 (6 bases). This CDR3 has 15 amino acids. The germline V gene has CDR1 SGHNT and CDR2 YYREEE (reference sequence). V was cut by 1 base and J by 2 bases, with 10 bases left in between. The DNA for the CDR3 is TGTGCCAGCAGCTTGAGACTAGGGGCCTACAATGAGCAGTTCTTC. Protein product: CASSLRLGAYNEQFF.

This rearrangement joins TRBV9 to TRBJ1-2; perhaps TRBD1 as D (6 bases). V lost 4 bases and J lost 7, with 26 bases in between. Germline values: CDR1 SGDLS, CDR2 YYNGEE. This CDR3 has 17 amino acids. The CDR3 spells CASSSQQRGLRGGGYTF. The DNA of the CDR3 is TGTGCCAGCAGCTCCCAACAAAGGGGTCTCAGGGGAGGTGGCTACACCTTC.

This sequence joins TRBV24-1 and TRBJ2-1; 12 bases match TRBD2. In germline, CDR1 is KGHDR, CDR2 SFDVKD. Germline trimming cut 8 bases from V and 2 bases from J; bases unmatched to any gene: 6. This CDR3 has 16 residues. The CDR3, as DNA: TGTGCCACCACGTCTAGCGGGGGGGAGACCTACAATGAGCAGTTCTTC. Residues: CATTSSGGETYNEQFF.

CDR3 sequence reads: CASSPGTRNTEAFF. The DNA for the CDR3 is TGTGCCAGCAGCCCTGGGACACGAAACACTGAAGCTTTCTTT. V gene TRBV7-8 combines with J gene TRBJ1-1, with D maybe TRBD1 (6 bases). V lost 5 bases, J lost 2 bases, and 12 bases lay in between. This CDR3 comprises 14 residues. The V gene's germline CDR1 is SGHVS and CDR2 FQNEAQ.

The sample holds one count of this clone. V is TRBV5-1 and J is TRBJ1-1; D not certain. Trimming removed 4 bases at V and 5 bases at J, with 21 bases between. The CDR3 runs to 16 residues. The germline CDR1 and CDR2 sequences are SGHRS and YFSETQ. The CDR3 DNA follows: TGCGCCAGCAGCCCCCCCCGAGGCAGGCTCACAACTGAAGCTTTCTTT. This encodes CASSPPRGRLTTEAFF.

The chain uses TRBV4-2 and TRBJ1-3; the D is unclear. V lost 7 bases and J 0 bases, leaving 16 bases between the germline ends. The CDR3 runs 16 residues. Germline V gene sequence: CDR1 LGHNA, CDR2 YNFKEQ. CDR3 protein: CASTYGPTVSGNTIYF. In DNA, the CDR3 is TGTGCCAGCACCTATGGGCCTACGGTCTCTGGAAACACCATATATTTT.

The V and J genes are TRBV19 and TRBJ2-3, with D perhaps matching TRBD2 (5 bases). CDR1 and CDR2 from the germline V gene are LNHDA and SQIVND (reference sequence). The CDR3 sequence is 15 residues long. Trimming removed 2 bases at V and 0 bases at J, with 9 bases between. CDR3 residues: CASSILAASTDTQYF. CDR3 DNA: TGTGCCAGTAGTATACTAGCCGCTAGCACAGATACGCAGTATTTT.